One and the same sample provided the 7 T cell receptor beta chains below, sequenced in a study of T cells in Graves' hyperthyroidism and ophthalmopathy. RNA transcripts gave rise to amplified TCR beta CDR3 regions. The HTBI set primed first-round TCR CDR3 RT-PCR. TCRdb fed the multiplex PCR reads into MiXCR, producing one record per CDR3 protein. The sample lists about 560,000 distinct CDR3 sequences; 12% to 15% were seen once. Sequences were obtained from blood. Receptors were obtained from a woman aged 40 to 50 with Graves' hyperthyroidism.

This clonotype has at least ten counts. This chain links TRBV28 with TRBJ2-1; 8 nucleotides line up with TRBD2. The junction had 2 bases not matched to a gene; V was cut back by 8 bases and J by 2 bases. The CDR3 totals 13 residues. Per germline, CDR1 MDHEN and CDR2 SYDVKM. This CDR3 is CASLAGTYNEQFF. CDR3 nucleotides: TGTGCCAGCTTAGCGGGAACCTACAATGAGCAGTTCTTC.

This clonotype has at least ten counts. V usage is TRBV7-2 and J usage is TRBJ1-5, with TRBD1 as a possible D gene (6 bases). This CDR3 is built from 15 residues. V was pared by 5 bases and J by 0 bases, with 11 bases between. Germline V CDR1 and CDR2: SGHTA, FQGNSA. This CDR3 is CASSETGNSNQPQHF. CDR3 DNA: TGTGCCAGCAGCGAGACAGGAAATAGCAATCAGCCCCAGCATTTT.

This clonotype was detected many times. The chain has TRBV12-3 or TRBV12-4 and TRBJ2-1; 10 bases are a match to TRBD1. This CDR3 has 15 amino acids. Germline trimming cut 3 bases from V and 8 bases from J; bases unmatched to any gene: 7. CDR3 region: CASSFLDRGIHEQFF. CDR3 nucleotide sequence: TGTGCCAGCAGTTTCTTGGACAGGGGGATCCATGAGCAGTTCTTC.

The V gene is TRBV28, the J gene TRBJ2-3; TRBD2 might be the D (7 bases). The CDR3 is 17 amino acids. Trimming stripped 4 bases from V and 5 bases from J, with 22 bases between. CDR1 and CDR2 from the germline V gene are MDHEN and SYDVKM. The CDR3 loop is CASSSPTGAGSQDTQYF. Here the CDR3 DNA reads TGTGCCAGCAGTTCGCCGACAGGAGCGGGATCACAAGATACGCAGTATTTT.

The rearrangement joins TRBV7-9 to TRBJ2-1, with a weak D call TRBD2 (5 bases). V was cut by 2 bases and J by 6 bases, with 11 bases left in between. The CDR3 length is 14 residues. The germline CDR1 and CDR2 sequences are SEHNR and FQNEAQ (reference sequence). The CDR3 coding sequence is TGTGCCAGCAGCTTACCTCCCAGCGGCAATGAGCAGTTCTTC. Translating gives CASSLPPSGNEQFF.

This clonotype was seen repeatedly, ten times or more. This sequence joins TRBV30 and TRBJ1-6, with unresolved D. CDR1 and CDR2 from the germline V gene are GTSNPN and SVGIG (reference sequence). Trimming took 5 bases from V and 6 from J, leaving 14 bases between them. This CDR3 spans 14 amino acids. The CDR3 DNA sequence: TGTGCCTGGGATGCAGAGGCGGGTAATTCACCCCTCCACTTT. It is translated as CAWDAEAGNSPLHF.

This clonotype was found many times. CDR3 amino acids: CASSYLWGQTYNEQFF. CDR3 coding DNA: TGTGCCAGCAGTTACCTTTGGGGACAAACCTACAATGAGCAGTTCTTC. This chain joins TRBV6-2 or TRBV6-3 and TRBJ2-1; D is possibly TRBD1 (6 bases). CDR3 size: 16 residues. Germline lookup yields CDR1 MNHEY and CDR2 SVGEGT. The ends were cut back, 2 bases at V and 2 bases at J, with 13 bases in the middle.